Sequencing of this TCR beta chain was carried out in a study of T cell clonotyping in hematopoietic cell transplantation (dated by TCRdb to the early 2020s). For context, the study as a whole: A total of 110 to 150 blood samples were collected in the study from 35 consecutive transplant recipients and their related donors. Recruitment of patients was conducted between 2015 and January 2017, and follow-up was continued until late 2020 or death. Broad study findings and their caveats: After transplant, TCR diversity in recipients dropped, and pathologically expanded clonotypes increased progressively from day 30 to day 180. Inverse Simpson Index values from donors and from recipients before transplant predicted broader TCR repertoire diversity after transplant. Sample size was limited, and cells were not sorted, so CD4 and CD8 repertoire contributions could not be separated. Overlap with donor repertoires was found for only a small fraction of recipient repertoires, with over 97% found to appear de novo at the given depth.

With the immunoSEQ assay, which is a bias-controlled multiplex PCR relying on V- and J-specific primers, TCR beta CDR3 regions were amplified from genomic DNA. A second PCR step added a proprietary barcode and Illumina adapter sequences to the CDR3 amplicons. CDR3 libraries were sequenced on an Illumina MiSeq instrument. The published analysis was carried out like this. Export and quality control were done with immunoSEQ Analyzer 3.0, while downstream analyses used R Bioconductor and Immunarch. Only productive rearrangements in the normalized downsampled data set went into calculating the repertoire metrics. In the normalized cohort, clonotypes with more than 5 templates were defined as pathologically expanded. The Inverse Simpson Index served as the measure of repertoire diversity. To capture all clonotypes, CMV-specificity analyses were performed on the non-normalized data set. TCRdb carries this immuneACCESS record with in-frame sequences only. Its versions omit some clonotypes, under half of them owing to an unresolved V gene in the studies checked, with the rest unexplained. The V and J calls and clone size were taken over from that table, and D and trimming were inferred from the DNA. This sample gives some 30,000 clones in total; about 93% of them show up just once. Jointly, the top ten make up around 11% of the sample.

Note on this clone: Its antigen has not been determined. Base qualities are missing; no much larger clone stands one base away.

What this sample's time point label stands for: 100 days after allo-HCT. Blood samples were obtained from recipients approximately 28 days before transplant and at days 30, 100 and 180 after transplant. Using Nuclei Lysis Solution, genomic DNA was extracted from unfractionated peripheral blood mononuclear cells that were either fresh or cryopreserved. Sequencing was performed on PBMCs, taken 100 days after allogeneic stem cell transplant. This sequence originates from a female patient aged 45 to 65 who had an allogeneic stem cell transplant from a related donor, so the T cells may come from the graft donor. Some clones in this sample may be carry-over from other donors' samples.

The CDR3 sequence is CASSLEAQRSYGYTF. The DNA is as follows: TGTGCCAGCAGCTTAGAAGCCCAACGGAGCTATGGCTACACCTTC. The V gene is TRBV7-2 and the J gene is TRBJ1-2; a confident D gene designation cannot be given. CDR1 SGHTA and CDR2 FQGNSA were looked up in the germline V gene. V is reduced by 1 base and J by 4 bases, leaving a spacing of 13 bases between them. From the cysteine up to the phenylalanine, the CDR3 has a length of 15 residues. The CDR3 DNA has 45 bases and is translated from base 1.